This T cell receptor beta chain was sequenced during a study of T cells after yellow fever vaccination. Study outcomes and limitations: Compared with primary, the secondary response was weaker and peaked at day 5, not 15. After the booster, 96% of CD4 and 75% to 90% of CD8 primary-response clones were re-detected.

The trim removed 5 bases at V and 4 bases at J, leaving 6 bases unmatched. CDR3 size: 14 residues. Germline CDR1 reads SGHRS; CDR2 reads YFSETQ. TCRdb used MiXCR to reprocess the 5' RACE reads, holding one entry per CDR3 protein. The repertoire holds just under 600,000 distinct CDR3 sequences, with approximately 13% as singletons. Concerning this clonotype: The antigen remains undetermined.

Specimen: PBMCs, collected on the day of the yellow fever booster vaccination. This rearrangement joins TRBV5-1 to TRBJ2-3; 8 nucleotides align to TRBD1. This sequence was found in a man aged 25-45 years who received the YFV17D yellow fever vaccine. This CDR3 is CASRGQGGPDTQYF. Here the CDR3 DNA reads TGCGCCAGCAGAGGACAGGGTGGTCCAGATACGCAGTATTTT.